The T cell receptor beta chain under discussion was sequenced for a study of regulatory T cells in long-lasting Graves disease. This CDR3 region has 17 residues. The germline V and J ends were trimmed by 3 bases and 3 bases, with 18 bases remaining between them. Germline CDR1 reads DFQATT; CDR2 reads SNEGSKA (reference sequence). This clonotype has more than one count but fewer than ten. The time point here: newly diagnosed GD, antithyroid drugs for less than 3 months. Generation of the TCR library employed RNA extracted from PBMCs. With iRepertoire HTBI primers and Arm-PCR of CDR3 regions, TCR beta libraries were built. TCRdb processed the multiplex PCR reads anew with MiXCR; each CDR3 protein has one entry. Among 400,000 to 550,000 distinct CDR3 sequences listed, 15% to 20% were seen once. The same specimen was also included in a second study, on T cells in Graves' hyperthyroidism and ophthalmopathy.

Sequencing used peripheral blood mononuclear cells (PBMCs), obtained at new diagnosis, from a patient treated with antithyroid drugs. The sequence derives from a woman between 18 and 29 years old with Graves disease. The J gene is TRBJ2-6, the V gene TRBV20-1; TRBD2 is a possible D gene (6 bases). CDR3 nucleotide sequence: TGCAGTGCTAGTCTTAGGTTGGGGGACTTTGGGGCCAACGTCCTGACTTTC. Its protein is CSASLRLGDFGANVLTF.